This T cell receptor beta chain is drawn from a study of blood T cell repertoires in COVID-19 (dated by TCRdb to between 2020 and 2021). With respect to the entire study: The collaborator samples originated in the United States, Italy and Spain and spanned the acute and convalescent phases of COVID-19. The material from the prospective study consisted of cDNA or gDNA derived from T cells, B-cell-depleted T cells, or PBMCs. Subjects who had been exposed to COVID-19, were actively infected with it, or had recovered from it provided the deeply sampled blood TCRbeta repertoires that made up the dataset. The repertoires were released in a freely available public database intended as a resource for research on the immune response to SARS-CoV-2. The samples were drawn from two sources: the first 160 participants of the ongoing ImmuneRACE study, and fewer than 1,500 subjects contributed by 6 global collaborators. A de-identified subject ID, COVID-19 status, age in years and sex were almost always included in the sample metadata. Where HLA class I and class II types were available, the types were taken from metadata supplied by the sample provider, not from assay-based typing.

Turning to this clone: Its antigen remains undetermined. No base-level quality is on record; no much larger clone is a single base apart.

The immunoSEQ Assay, a bias-controlled multiplex PCR, was used to amplify TCRbeta CDR3 regions from genomic DNA. The study's processing was this. Within the assay, amplification of reference gene primers was used to estimate how many nucleated cells each sample contained. To quantify the absolute abundance of each unique TCRbeta CDR3 rearrangement, sequence reads were collapsed and filtered. Productive Simpson clonality was computed per sample as the square root of Simpson's diversity index over productive rearrangements. TCRdb mirrors the immuneACCESS table, restricted to in-frame sequences. Some clones are absent from its copies; in checked studies, under half trace to an unresolved V gene, and the reason for the others is unknown. V and J calls and clone size are as listed in that table; D and trimming were resolved from the DNA. Recorded for this sample are some 160,000 clones; less than 90% of them occurred a single time. The top ten hold roughly 8.6% of the sample.

Enrolling through a virtual design, the prospective study's participants ranged in age from roughly 18 to 100 years and lived across some 23 United States geographic areas. To assign participants to cohorts, the prospective study relied on clinical history that participants themselves reported in a screening survey and a study questionnaire. Recovered participants in ImmuneRACE Cohort 3 were defined by two consecutive negative NP/OP PCR tests, clearance by a healthcare professional, or resolution of symptoms. In the prospective study, whole blood, serum and a nasopharyngeal or oropharyngeal swab were collected from each participant by mobile phlebotomists. Over a roughly 2-month period, participants in the prospective study had the option of providing additional blood draws and questionnaires. Prospective study blood samples were shipped either frozen or at room temperature before DNA extraction.

Overall results and qualifications from the work: The amount of clinical and demographic metadata varied by source and participant and was provided uncurated.

Specimen: PBMCs or T cells enriched from blood (not recorded which). This sequence originates from a woman in her forties or fifties who had recovered from COVID-19.

The CDR3 amino acid sequence is: CASLDPKREGFF. The sequenced DNA: TGTGCCAGCTTGGACCCTAAAAGAGAGGGTTTCTTT. The sequence is built from TRBV28 and TRBJ1-1; a confident D gene designation cannot be given. The junction shows trimming of 8 bases on V and 13 bases on J, plus 20 bases between the germline ends. Taken from cysteine to phenylalanine, the CDR3 has 12 residues. The CDR3 DNA has 36 bases and is translated from base 1. CDR1 and CDR2, looked up from the germline V gene, are MDHEN and SYDVKM.